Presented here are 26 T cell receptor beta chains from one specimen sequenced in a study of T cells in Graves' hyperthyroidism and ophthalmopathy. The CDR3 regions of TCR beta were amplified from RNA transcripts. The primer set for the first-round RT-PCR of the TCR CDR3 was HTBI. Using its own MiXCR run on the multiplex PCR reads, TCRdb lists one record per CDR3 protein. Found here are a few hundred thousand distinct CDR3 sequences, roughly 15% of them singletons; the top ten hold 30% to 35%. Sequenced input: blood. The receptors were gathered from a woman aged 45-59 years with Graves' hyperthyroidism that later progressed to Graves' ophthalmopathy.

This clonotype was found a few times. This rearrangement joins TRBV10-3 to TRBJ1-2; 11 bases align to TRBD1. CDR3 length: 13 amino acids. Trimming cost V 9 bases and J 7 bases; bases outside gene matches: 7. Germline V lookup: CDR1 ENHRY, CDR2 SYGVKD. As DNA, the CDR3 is TGTGCCATAACCGGGACAGGGGGAACTGGCTACACCTTC. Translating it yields CAITGTGGTGYTF.

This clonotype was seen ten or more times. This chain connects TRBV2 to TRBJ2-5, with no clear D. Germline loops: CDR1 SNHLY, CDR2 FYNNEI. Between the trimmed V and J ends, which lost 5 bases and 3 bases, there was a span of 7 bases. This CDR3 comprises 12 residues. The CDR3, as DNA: TGTGCCAGCAGTTTTACCGAAGAGACCCAGTACTTC. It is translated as CASSFTEETQYF.

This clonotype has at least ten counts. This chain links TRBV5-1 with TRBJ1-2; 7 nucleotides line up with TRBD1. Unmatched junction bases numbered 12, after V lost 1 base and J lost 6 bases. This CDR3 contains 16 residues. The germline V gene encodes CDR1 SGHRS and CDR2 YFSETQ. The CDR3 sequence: CASSLSGTAVYDGYTF. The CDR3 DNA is TGCGCCAGCAGCTTGTCCGGGACAGCGGTTTACGATGGCTACACCTTC.

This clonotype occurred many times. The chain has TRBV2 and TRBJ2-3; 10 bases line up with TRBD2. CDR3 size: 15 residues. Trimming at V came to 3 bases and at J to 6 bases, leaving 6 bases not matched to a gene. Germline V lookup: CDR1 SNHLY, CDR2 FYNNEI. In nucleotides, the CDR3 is TGTGCCAGCAGTGATGAGCGGGAGGGTGGGGATACGCAGTATTTT. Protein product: CASSDEREGGDTQYF.

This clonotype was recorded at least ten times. The CDR3 spells CSARTPRVYEQYF. The CDR3 DNA follows: TGCAGTGCTCGGACCCCGCGGGTCTACGAGCAGTACTTC. The J gene is TRBJ2-7, the V gene TRBV20-1, with TRBD2 as a possible D gene (5 bases). Trimming removed 5 bases from V and 3 bases from J, with 14 bases in between. The germline V gene encodes CDR1 DFQATT and CDR2 SNEGSKA (reference sequence). There are 13 residues in the CDR3.

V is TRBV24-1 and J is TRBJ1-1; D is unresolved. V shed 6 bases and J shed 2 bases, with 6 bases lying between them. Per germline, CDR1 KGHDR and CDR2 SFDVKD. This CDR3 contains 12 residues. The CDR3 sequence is CATSLSNTEAFF. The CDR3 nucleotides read TGTGCCACCAGTTTATCTAACACTGAAGCTTTCTTT.

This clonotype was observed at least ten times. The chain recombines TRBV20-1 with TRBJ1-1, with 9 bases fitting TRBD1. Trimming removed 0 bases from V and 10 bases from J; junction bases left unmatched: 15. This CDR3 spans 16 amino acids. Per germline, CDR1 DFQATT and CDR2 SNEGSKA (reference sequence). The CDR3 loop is CSARDPWTGTGWGAFF. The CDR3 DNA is TGCAGTGCTAGAGATCCTTGGACCGGGACAGGGTGGGGAGCTTTCTTT.

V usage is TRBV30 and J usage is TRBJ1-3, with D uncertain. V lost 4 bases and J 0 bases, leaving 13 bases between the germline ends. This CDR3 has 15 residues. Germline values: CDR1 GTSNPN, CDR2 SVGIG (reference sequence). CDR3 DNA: TGTGCCTGGACTCCTTACAGCTTCTCTGGAAACACCATATATTTT. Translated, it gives CAWTPYSFSGNTIYF.

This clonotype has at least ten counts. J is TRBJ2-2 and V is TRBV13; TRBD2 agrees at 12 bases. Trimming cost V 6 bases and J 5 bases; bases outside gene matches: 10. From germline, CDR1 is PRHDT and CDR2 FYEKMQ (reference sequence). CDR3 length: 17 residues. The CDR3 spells CASSPGTSGRRTGELFF. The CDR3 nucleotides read TGTGCCAGCAGTCCCGGGACTAGCGGGCGGAGGACCGGGGAGCTGTTTTTT.

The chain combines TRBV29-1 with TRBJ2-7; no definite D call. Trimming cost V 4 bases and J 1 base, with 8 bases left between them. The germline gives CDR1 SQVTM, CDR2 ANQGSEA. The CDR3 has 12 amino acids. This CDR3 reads CSVGSDSYEQYF. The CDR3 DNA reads TGCAGCGTTGGGTCCGATTCCTACGAGCAGTACTTC.

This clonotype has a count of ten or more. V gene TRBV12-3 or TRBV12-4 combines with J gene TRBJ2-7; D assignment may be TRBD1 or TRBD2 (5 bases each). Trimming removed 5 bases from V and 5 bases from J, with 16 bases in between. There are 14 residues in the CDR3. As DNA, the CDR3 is TGTGCCAGCAGTACGGGCCCGGGACCGGACGAGCAGTACTTC. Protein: CASSTGPGPDEQYF.

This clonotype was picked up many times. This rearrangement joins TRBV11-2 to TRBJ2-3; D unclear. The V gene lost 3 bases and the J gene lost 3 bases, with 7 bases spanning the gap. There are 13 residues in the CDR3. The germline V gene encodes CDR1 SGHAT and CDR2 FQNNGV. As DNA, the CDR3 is TGTGCCAGCAGCTTTTCCCGGACAGATACGCAGTATTTT. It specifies CASSFSRTDTQYF.

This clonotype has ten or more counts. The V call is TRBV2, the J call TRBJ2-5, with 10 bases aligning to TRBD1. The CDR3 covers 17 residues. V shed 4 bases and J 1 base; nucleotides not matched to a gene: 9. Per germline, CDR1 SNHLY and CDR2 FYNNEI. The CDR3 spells CASSVPSDRGFQETQYF. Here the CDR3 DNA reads TGTGCCAGCAGTGTCCCCTCGGACAGGGGGTTCCAAGAGACCCAGTACTTC.

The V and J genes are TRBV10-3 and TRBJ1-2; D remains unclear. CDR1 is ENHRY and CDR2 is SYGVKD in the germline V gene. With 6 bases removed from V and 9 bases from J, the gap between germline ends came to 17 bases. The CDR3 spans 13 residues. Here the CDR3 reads CAISGSGVGSYTF. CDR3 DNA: TGTGCCATCAGCGGGAGTGGGGTAGGAAGCTACACCTTC.

The CDR3: CASSREVNEQFF. The DNA of the CDR3 is TGTGCCAGCAGCCGGGAGGTCAATGAGCAGTTCTTC. The chain is built from TRBV13 and TRBJ2-1; 7 bases match TRBD2. The V gene's germline CDR1 is PRHDT and CDR2 FYEKMQ (reference sequence). V was clipped by 5 bases and J by 6 bases; unmatched bases: 1. The CDR3 runs 12 residues.

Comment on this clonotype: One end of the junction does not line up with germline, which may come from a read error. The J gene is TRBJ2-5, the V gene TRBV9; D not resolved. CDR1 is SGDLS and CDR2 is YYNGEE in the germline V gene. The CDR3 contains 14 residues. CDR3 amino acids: CASGVGILSETQYF. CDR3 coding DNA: TGTGCCAGCGGCGTAGGAATATTGTCAGAGACCCAGTACTTC.

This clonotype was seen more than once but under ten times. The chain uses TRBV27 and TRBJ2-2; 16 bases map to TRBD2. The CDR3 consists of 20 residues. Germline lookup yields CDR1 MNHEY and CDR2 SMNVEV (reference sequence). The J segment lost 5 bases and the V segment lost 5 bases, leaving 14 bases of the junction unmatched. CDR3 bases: TGTGCCAGCAGTGCCTCGGGACTAGCGGGAGGGCCCTCAAGGACCGGGGAGCTGTTTTTT. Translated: CASSASGLAGGPSRTGELFF.

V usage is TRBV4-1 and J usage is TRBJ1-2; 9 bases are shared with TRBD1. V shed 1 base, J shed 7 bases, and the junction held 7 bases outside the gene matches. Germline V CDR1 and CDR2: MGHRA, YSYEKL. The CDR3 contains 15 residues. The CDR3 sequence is CASSQGTGALGGYTF. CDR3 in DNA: TGCGCCAGCAGCCAAGGGACAGGGGCCTTGGGTGGCTACACCTTC.

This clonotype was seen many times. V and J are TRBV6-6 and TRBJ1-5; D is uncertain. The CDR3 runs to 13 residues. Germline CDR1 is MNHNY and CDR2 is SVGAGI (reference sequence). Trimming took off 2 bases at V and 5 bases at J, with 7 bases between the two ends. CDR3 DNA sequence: TGTGCCAGCAGTTACGGGTCTGATCAGCCCCAGCATTTT. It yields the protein CASSYGSDQPQHF.

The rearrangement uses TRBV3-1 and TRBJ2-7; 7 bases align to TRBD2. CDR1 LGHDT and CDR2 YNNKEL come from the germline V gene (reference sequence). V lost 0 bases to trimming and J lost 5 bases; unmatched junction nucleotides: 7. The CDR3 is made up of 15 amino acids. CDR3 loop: CASSQEVGGPNEQYF. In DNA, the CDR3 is TGTGCCAGCAGCCAAGAGGTGGGAGGGCCCAACGAGCAGTACTTC.

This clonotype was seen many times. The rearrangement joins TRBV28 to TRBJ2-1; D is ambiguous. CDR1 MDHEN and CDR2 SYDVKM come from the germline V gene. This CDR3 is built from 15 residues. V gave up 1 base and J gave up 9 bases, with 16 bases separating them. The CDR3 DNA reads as TGTGCCAGCAGTTTATTGTATCATCGGCAATCTGAGCAGTTCTTC. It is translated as CASSLLYHRQSEQFF.

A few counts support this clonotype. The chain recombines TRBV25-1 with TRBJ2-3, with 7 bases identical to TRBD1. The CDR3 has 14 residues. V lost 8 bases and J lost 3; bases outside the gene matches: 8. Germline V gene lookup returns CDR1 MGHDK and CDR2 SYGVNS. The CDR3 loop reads CASYPGQITDTQYF. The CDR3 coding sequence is TGTGCCAGCTATCCGGGACAGATAACAGATACGCAGTATTTT.

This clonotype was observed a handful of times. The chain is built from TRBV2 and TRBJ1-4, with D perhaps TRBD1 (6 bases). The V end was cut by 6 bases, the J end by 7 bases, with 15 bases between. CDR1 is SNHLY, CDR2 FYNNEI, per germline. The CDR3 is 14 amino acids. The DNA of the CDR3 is TGTGCCAGCAGCCTACAGGGAGAGGGTGAAAAACTGTTTTTT. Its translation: CASSLQGEGEKLFF.

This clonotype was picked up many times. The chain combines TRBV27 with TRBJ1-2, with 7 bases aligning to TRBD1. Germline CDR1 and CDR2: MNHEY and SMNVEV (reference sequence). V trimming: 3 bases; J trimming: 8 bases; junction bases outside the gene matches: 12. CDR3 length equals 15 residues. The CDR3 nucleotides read TGTGCCAGCAGTTTCGCGACAGGGAACGAAGGAGGCTACACCTTC. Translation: CASSFATGNEGGYTF.

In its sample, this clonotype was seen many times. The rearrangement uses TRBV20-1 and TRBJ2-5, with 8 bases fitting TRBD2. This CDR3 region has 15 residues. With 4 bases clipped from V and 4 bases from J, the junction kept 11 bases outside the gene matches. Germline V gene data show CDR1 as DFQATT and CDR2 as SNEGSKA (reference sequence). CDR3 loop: CSATPGGAGGETQYF. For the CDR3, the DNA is TGCAGTGCTACCCCCGGCGGGGCGGGAGGAGAGACCCAGTACTTC.

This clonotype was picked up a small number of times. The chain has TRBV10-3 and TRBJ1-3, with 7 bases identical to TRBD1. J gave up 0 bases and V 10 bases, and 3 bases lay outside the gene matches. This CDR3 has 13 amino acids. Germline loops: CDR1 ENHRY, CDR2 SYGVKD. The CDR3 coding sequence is TGTGCCACCGGGGACAGCTCTGGAAACACCATATATTTT. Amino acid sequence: CATGDSSGNTIYF.